This paragraph covers one T cell receptor beta chain sequence. The antigen is undetermined. Germline V gene data show CDR1 as SQVTM and CDR2 as ANQGSEA. This CDR3 is built from 13 residues. Trimming left V 6 bases short and J 4 bases short, with 15 bases between. The data stem from a study of cytomegalovirus exposure and HLA in healthy donors. Study results and limitations: Associated with cytomegalovirus, according to the listing, were 150 to 200 TCR beta chains. In the roughly 120 validation repertoires, a later analysis found that first-cohort TCR clusters tended to co-occur.

The donors were members of the validation cohort comprising over a hundred subjects, separate from the approximately 700-subject first cohort. Only in-frame clones appear in the TCRdb table, and some are missing; sequencing was by immunoSEQ multiplex PCR. The sample includes about 160,000 clones, about nine tenths of them seen just once. This sequence joins TRBV29-1 and TRBJ1-2, with a possible D match to TRBD1 (6 bases). This receptor was obtained from a man aged 18 to 30 in good health and CMV-seropositive. The sample comprised PBMCs. CDR3: CSVSDRTTYGYTF. The CDR3 DNA follows: TGCAGCGTCTCCGACAGGACGACCTATGGCTACACCTTC.